Listed below are T cell receptor beta chains from one sample, sequenced in a study of naive and memory T cell subsets. TCRdb recomputed calls from the UMI-ligation and nested PCR reads with MiXCR, one row per CDR3 protein. The sample lists about 22,000 distinct CDR3 sequences, 8.5% to 10% occurring once. Sequences were obtained from central memory CD8+ T cells from blood. The receptors come from a human donor in good health. The CDR3 runs from the conserved cysteine through the conserved F or W. The D gene is left open where the match is weak. Size values are once, few and many counts, or a class for expanded clones, and some rows have none.

cdr3_aa cdr3_nt j_call clone_size d_call v_call
CASIDQGLDTQYF TGTGCCTCCATCGATCAGGGCCTAGATACGCAGTATTTT TRBJ2-3 few - TRBV30
CASSAPGGWTDTQYF TGTGCCAGCAGCGCCCCAGGGGGCTGGACAGATACGCAGTATTTT TRBJ2-3 few TRBD1 TRBV5-6
CSFRDAYEQYF TGCAGTTTTAGGGACGCTTACGAGCAGTACTTC TRBJ2-7 many - TRBV20-1
CASSPAQGGYEQFF TGTGCCAGCAGCCCTGCCCAGGGTGGGTATGAGCAGTTCTTC TRBJ2-1 many - TRBV9
CASSVMGYEQYF TGTGCCAGCAGCGTGATGGGTTACGAGCAGTACTTC TRBJ2-7 few - TRBV6-5
CASSLYPRVRGVANTEAFF TGTGCCAGCAGTTTATATCCCAGGGTGCGGGGTGTAGCGAACACTGAAGCTTTCTTT TRBJ1-1 many - TRBV27
CASSQDQAGSTEAFF TGCGCCAGCAGCCAAGATCAGGCAGGCAGCACTGAAGCTTTCTTT TRBJ1-1 few - TRBV4-1
CASSLGHDYEQYF TGCGCCAGCAGCTTGGGACACGACTACGAGCAGTACTTC TRBJ2-7 once - TRBV5-1
CASSQSVGYEQYF TGCGCCAGCAGCCAATCCGTCGGGTACGAGCAGTACTTC TRBJ2-7 few - TRBV4-3
CASSDSDTDTQYF TGTGCCAGCAGTGACTCTGACACAGATACGCAGTATTTT TRBJ2-3 many - TRBV6-4
CASSFPPFGGQGLNYGYTF TGTGCCAGCAGCTTCCCCCCGTTTGGGGGACAGGGGCTTAACTATGGCTACACCTTC TRBJ1-2 - TRBD1 TRBV5-6
CSGVAGGANYGYTF TGCAGCGGCGTCGCAGGGGGCGCGAACTATGGCTACACCTTC TRBJ1-2 - TRBD1 TRBV29-1
CASSLVHMSYEQYF TGTGCCAGCAGCTTAGTTCACATGTCCTACGAGCAGTACTTC TRBJ2-7 medium-sized - TRBV7-2
CASSLTGNMEQFF TGCGCCAGCAGCTTGACAGGGAACATGGAGCAGTTCTTC TRBJ2-1 many - TRBV5-1
CASSEAIGNSPLHF TGTGCCAGCAGTGAAGCGATTGGTAATTCACCCCTCCACTTT TRBJ1-6 many - TRBV6-1
CASSLAGPWGGRASNYGYTF TGTGCCAGCAGTTTAGCGGGCCCATGGGGGGGCAGGGCAAGCAACTATGGCTACACCTTC TRBJ1-2 few - TRBV28
CSAREAGEGKEAGELFF TGCAGTGCTAGAGAGGCGGGAGAAGGAAAGGAGGCCGGGGAGCTGTTTTTT TRBJ2-2 few TRBD2 TRBV20-1
CASSPGTEPVNEQFF TGTGCCAGCAGCCCCGGGACAGAGCCCGTCAATGAGCAGTTCTTC TRBJ2-1 - TRBD1 TRBV3-1
CATSDLPGAYTDTQYF TGTGCCACCAGTGATTTGCCCGGAGCTTACACAGATACGCAGTATTTT TRBJ2-3 - - TRBV24-1
CASSYDDRKPQHF TGTGCCAGCAGTTACGACGATAGGAAGCCCCAGCATTTT TRBJ1-5 many - TRBV28
CASSQVSGTEAFF TGCGCCAGCAGCCAAGTGTCGGGGACTGAAGCTTTCTTT TRBJ1-1 - - TRBV4-1
CASSPTTGAGETQYF TGTGCCAGCAGTCCCACAACAGGGGCGGGTGAGACCCAGTACTTC TRBJ2-5 - TRBD1 TRBV6-4
CSARDGGRVFSEKLFF TGCAGTGCTAGGGATGGGGGTCGAGTGTTTTCTGAAAAACTGTTTTTT TRBJ1-4 many - TRBV20-1
CAWSGRTEQFF TGTGCCTGGAGTGGCAGAACTGAGCAGTTCTTC TRBJ2-1 - - TRBV30
CASSGTETDTQYF TGTGCCAGCAGTGGGACAGAAACAGATACGCAGTATTTT TRBJ2-3 many - TRBV6-4
CASSPRASNSLYEQYF TGTGCCAGCAGTCCGAGGGCGAGCAACTCCCTCTACGAGCAGTACTTC TRBJ2-7 many - TRBV7-6
CSVEMGGMQGYTF TGCAGCGTTGAAATGGGCGGGATGCAGGGCTACACCTTC TRBJ1-2 - - TRBV29-1
CASSLGGPGTEAFF TGTGCCAGCAGCTTGGGGGGGCCGGGTACTGAAGCTTTCTTT TRBJ1-1 many - TRBV7-9
CASSFLTGGTEAFF TGCGCCAGCAGCTTTTTGACAGGGGGCACTGAAGCTTTCTTT TRBJ1-1 many TRBD1 TRBV5-1
CARSGSTDTQYF TGTGCCAGAAGCGGGAGCACAGATACGCAGTATTTT TRBJ2-3 many - TRBV2
CASSYSSPNEQFF TGTGCCAGCAGTTACTCGAGTCCGAATGAGCAGTTCTTC TRBJ2-1 many - TRBV6-2/TRBV6-3
CSDRASGRANEQFF TGCAGTGATAGGGCTAGCGGGAGGGCAAATGAGCAGTTCTTC TRBJ2-1 many TRBD2 TRBV20-1
CASSEVPATGTDTQYF TGTGCCAGCAGTGAAGTCCCCGCGACAGGCACAGATACGCAGTATTTT TRBJ2-3 many - TRBV6-1
CASTQLNNEQFF TGTGCCAGCACACAGCTAAACAATGAGCAGTTCTTC TRBJ2-1 many - TRBV7-9
CASSYSGGPYEQYF TGTGCCAGCAGTTACTCGGGGGGACCCTACGAGCAGTACTTC TRBJ2-7 many - TRBV6-6
CASSPREGVTDTQYF TGTGCCAGCAGTCCGAGGGAGGGAGTCACAGATACGCAGTATTTT TRBJ2-3 - TRBD2 TRBV6-5
CASSLDRLAGFTDTQYF TGCGCCAGCAGCTTGGATCGCCTAGCGGGATTCACAGATACGCAGTATTTT TRBJ2-3 - TRBD2 TRBV5-1
CASSLRGGSEQYF TGTGCCAGCAGTTTAAGGGGAGGGTCCGAGCAGTACTTC TRBJ2-7 few TRBD2 TRBV27
CSVPGLAAIQFF TGCAGCGTACCGGGACTAGCGGCGATACAGTTCTTC TRBJ2-1 few TRBD2 TRBV29-1
CASSSGTLSYEQYF TGTGCCAGCAGCTCGGGTACCCTCTCCTACGAGCAGTACTTC TRBJ2-7 few - TRBV7-8
CASSTPGQGLNTEAFF TGTGCCAGCAGTACTCCGGGACAGGGCCTGAACACTGAAGCTTTCTTT TRBJ1-1 few TRBD1 TRBV28
CSASQRDSYNEQFF TGCAGTGCTAGCCAGCGGGACTCCTACAATGAGCAGTTCTTC TRBJ2-1 - TRBD2 TRBV20-1
CASSQEVLQSEQFF TGTGCCAGCAGCCAAGAAGTTCTTCAGAGTGAGCAGTTCTTC TRBJ2-1 many - TRBV14